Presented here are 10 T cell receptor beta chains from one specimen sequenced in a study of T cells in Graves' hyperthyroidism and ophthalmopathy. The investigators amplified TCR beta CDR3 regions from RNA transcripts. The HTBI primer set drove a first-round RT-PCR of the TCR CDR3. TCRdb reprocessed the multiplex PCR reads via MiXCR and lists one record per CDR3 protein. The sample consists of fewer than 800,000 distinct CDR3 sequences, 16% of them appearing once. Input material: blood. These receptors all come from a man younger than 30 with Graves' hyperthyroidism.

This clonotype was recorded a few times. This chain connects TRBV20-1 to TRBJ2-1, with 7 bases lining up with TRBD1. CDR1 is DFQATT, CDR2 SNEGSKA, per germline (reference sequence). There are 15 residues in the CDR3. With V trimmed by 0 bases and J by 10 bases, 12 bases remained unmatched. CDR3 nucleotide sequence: TGCAGTGCTAGAGATTCGGGACAGTCCTCCCTGGAGCAGTTCTTC. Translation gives CSARDSGQSSLEQFF.

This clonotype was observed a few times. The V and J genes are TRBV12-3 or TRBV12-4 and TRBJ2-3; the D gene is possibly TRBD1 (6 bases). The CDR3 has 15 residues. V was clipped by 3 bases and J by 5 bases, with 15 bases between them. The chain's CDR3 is CASSLVRGNEDTQYF. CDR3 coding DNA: TGTGCCAGCAGTTTGGTAAGGGGGAATGAAGATACGCAGTATTTT.

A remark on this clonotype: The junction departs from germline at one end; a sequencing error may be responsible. CDR3 sequence: CVSSPRVSDTGELFF. CDR3 coding DNA: TGTGTCAGCTCACCAAGGGTTTCGGACACCGGGGAGCTGTTTTTT. The chain is built from TRBV18 and TRBJ2-2; D gene uncertain. Germline V gene sequence: CDR1 KGHSH, CDR2 LQKENI. The CDR3 has 15 residues.

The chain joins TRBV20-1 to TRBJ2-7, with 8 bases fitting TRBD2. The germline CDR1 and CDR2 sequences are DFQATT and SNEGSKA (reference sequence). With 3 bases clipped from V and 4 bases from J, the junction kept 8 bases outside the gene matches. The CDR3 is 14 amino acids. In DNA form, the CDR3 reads TGCAGTGCTAGGTACCCGGGAGGGCCGTACGAGCAGTACTTC. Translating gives CSARYPGGPYEQYF.

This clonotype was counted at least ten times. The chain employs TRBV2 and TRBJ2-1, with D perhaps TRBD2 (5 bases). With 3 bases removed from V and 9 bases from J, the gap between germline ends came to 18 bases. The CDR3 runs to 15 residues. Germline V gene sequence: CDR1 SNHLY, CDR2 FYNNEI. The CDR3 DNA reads TGTGCCAGCAGTGATGGCAGGCGGACGGGGATTGAGCAGTTCTTC. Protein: CASSDGRRTGIEQFF.

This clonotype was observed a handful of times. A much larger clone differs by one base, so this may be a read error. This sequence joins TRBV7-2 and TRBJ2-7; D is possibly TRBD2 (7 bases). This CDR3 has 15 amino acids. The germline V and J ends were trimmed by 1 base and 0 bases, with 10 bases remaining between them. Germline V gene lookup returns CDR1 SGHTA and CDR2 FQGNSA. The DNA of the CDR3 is TGTGCCAGCAGCTTAGAGGGGGGGGGCTCCTACGAGCAGTACTTC. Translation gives CASSLEGGGSYEQYF.

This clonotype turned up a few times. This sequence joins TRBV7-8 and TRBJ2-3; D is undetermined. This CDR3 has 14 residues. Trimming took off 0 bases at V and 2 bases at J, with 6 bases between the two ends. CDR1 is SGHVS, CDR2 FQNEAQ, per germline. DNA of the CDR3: TGTGCCAGCAGCTTAGCGTCAGACACAGATACGCAGTATTTT. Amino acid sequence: CASSLASDTDTQYF.

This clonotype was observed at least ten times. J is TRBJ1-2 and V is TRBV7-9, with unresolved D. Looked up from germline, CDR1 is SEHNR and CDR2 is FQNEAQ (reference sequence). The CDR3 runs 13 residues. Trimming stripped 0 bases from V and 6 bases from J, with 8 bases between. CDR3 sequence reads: CASSLAGAHGYTF. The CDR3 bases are TGTGCCAGCAGCTTAGCGGGAGCCCATGGCTACACCTTC.

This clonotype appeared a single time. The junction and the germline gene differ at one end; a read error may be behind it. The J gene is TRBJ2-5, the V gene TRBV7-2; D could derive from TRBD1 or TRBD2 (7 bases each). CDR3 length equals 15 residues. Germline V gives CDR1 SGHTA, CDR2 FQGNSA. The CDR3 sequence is CARSWGGGRGETQYF. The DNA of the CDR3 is TGTGCCAGAAGCTGGGGAGGGGGCAGGGGAGAGACCCAGTACTTC.

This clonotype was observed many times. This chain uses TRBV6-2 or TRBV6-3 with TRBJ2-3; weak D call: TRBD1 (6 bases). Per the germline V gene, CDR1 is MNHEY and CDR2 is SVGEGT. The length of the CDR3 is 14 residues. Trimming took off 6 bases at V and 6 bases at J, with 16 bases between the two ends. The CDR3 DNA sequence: TGTGCCAGCAGGCCGACAGGTCGGAGGGATACGCAGTATTTT. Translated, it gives CASRPTGRRDTQYF.